The source of this T cell receptor beta chain is a study of blood T cell repertoires in COVID-19. Background on the study: COVID-19 samples, acute and convalescent, were from the United States, Italy and Spain. PBMCs, B-cell-depleted T cells, or T cells provided the cDNA or gDNA that made up the material.

This CDR3 comprises 16 residues. Trimming left V 4 bases short and J 6 bases short, with 22 bases between. Germline CDR1 reads LGHNA; CDR2 reads YNFKEQ. Authors' analysis steps: From reference gene primer amplification, estimates of nucleated cell counts were derived. Profiled with immunoSEQ multiplex PCR; TCRdb holds only in-frame clones, not every one. The V and J calls and clone size were taken over from that table, and D and trimming were inferred from the DNA. The table has approximately 200,000 clones, roughly 89% seen once; the top ten hold roughly 6.2%. The source of this sequence is a man aged 55 to 70 who had recovered from COVID-19. The sequencing sample was made of peripheral blood. The rearrangement uses TRBV4-2 and TRBJ2-7; D is perhaps TRBD2 (6 bases). CDR3 residues: CASSPRGGGTLSEQYF. CDR3 nucleotide sequence: TGTGCCAGCAGCCCCCGGGGAGGCGGGACCCTCTCCGAGCAGTACTTC.